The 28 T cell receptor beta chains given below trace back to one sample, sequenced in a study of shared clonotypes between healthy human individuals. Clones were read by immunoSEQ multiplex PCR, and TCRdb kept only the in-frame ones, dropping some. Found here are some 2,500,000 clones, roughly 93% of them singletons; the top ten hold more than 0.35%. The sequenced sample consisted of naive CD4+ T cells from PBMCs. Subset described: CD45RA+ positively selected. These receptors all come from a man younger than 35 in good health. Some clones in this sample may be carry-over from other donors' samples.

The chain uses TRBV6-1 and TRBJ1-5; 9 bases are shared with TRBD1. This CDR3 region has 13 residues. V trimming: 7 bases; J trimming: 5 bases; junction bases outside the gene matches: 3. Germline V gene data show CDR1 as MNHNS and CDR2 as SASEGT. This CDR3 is CASIGTGHQPQHF. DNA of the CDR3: TGTGCCAGCATCGGGACAGGGCATCAGCCCCAGCATTTT.

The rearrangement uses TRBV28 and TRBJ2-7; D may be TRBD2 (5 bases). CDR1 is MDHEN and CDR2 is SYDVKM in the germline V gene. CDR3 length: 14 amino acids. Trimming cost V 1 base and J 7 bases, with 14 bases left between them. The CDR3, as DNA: TGTGCCAGCAGTTTATCCCCGGGGATGAGGGAGCAGTACTTC. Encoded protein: CASSLSPGMREQYF.

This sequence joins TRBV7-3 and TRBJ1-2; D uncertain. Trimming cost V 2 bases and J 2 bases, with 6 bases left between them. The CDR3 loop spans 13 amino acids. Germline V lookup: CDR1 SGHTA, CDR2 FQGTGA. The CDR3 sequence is CASSLEGNYGYTF. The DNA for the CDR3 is TGTGCCAGCAGCTTAGAAGGCAACTATGGCTACACCTTC.

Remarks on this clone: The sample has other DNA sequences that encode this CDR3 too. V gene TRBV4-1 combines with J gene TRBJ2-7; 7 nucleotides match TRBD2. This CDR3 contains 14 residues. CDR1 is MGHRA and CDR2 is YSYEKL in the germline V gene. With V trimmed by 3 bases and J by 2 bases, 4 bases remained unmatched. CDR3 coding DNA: TGCGCCAGCAGCCAGGGGAGGGGCCCCTACGAGCAGTACTTC. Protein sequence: CASSQGRGPYEQYF.

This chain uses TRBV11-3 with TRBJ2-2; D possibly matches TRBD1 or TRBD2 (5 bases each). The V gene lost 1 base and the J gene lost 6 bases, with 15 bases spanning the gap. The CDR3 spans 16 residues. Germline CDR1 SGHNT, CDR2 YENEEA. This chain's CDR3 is CASSLGVGARAGELFF. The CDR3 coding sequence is TGTGCCAGCAGCTTAGGGGTAGGGGCGAGGGCCGGGGAGCTGTTTTTT.

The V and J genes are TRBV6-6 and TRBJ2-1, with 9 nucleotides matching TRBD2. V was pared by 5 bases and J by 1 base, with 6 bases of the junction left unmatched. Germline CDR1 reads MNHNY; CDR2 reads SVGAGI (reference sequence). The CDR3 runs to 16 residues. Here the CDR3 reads CASSPLLAGSYNEQFF. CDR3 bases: TGTGCCAGCAGTCCTCTTCTAGCGGGATCCTACAATGAGCAGTTCTTC.

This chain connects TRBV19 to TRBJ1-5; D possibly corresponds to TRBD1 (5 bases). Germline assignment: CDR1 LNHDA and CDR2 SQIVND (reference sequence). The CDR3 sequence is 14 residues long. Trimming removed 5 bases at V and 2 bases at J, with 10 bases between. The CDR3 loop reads CASSLPGGNQPQHF. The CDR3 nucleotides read TGTGCCAGTAGTCTTCCGGGGGGCAATCAGCCCCAGCATTTT.

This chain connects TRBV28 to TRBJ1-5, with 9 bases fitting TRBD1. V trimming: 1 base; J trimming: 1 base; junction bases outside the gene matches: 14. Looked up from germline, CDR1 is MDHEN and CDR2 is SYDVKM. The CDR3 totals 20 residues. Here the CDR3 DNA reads TGTGCCAGCAGTTTATATGGGACAGGGATCGGCTCTTCAAGCAATCAGCCCCAGCATTTT. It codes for CASSLYGTGIGSSSNQPQHF.

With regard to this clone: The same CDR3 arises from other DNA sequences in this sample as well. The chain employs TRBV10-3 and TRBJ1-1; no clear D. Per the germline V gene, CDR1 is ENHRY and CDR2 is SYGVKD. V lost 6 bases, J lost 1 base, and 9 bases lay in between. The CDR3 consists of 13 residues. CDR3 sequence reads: CAISPDGNTEAFF. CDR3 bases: TGTGCCATCAGCCCGGACGGGAACACTGAAGCTTTCTTT.

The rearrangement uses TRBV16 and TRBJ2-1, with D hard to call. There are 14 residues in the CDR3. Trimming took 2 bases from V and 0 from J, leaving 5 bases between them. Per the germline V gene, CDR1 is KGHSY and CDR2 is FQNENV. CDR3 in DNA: TGTGCCAGCAGCCAACCCAGCTCCTACAATGAGCAGTTCTTC. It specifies CASSQPSSYNEQFF.

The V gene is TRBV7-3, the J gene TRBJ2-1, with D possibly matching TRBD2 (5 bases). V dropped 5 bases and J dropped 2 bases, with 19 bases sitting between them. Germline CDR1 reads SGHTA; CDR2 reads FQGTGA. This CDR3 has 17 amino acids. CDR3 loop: CASSQHPSGQPYNEQFF. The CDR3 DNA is TGTGCCAGCAGCCAGCACCCCAGCGGCCAACCCTACAATGAGCAGTTCTTC.

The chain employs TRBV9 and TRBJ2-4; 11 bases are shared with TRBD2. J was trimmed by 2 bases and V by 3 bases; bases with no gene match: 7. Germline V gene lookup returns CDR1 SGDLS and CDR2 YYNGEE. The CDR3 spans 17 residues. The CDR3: CASSDGLAGSSKNIQYF. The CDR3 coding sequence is TGTGCCAGCAGCGACGGACTAGCGGGTTCGTCCAAAAACATTCAGTACTTC. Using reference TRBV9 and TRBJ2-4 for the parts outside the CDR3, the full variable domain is DSGVTQTPKHLITATGQRVTLRCSPRSGDLSVYWYQQSLDQGLQFLIQYYNGEERAKGNILERFSAQQFPDLHSELNLSSLELGDSALYFCASSDGLAGSSKNIQYFGAGTRLSVL.

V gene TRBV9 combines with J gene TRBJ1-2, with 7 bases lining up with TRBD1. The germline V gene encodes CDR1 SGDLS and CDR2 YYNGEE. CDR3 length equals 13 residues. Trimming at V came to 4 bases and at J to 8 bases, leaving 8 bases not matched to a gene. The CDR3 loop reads CASSYLTGSGYTF. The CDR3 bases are TGTGCCAGCAGCTATCTGACAGGGTCCGGCTACACCTTC.

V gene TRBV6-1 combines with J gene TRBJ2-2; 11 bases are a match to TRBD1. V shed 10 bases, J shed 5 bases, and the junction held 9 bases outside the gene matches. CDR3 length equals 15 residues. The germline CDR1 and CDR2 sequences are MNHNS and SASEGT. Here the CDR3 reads CATKIGTGGTGELFF. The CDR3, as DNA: TGTGCCACCAAGATAGGGACAGGGGGAACCGGGGAGCTGTTTTTT.

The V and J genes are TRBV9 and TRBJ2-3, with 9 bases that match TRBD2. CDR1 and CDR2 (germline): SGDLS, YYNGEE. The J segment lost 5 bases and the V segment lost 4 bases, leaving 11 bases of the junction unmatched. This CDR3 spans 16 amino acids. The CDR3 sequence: CASSPQWGGREDTQYF. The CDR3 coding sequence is TGTGCCAGCAGCCCCCAATGGGGCGGGAGGGAAGATACGCAGTATTTT. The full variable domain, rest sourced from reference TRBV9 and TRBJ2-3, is DSGVTQTPKHLITATGQRVTLRCSPRSGDLSVYWYQQSLDQGLQFLIQYYNGEERAKGNILERFSAQQFPDLHSELNLSSLELGDSALYFCASSPQWGGREDTQYFGPGTRLTVL.

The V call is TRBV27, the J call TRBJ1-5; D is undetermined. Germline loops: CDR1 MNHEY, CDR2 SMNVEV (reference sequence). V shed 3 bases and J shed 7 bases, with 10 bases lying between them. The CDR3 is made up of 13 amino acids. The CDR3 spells CASSLQPRQPQHF. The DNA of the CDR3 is TGTGCCAGCAGTTTGCAACCCCGGCAGCCCCAGCATTTT.

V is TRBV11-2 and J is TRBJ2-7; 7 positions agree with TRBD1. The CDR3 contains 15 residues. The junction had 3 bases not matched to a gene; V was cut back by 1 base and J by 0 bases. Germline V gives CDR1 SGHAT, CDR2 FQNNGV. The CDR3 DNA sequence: TGTGCCAGCAGCTTAGCGGACAGGAGCTCCTACGAGCAGTACTTC. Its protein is CASSLADRSSYEQYF.

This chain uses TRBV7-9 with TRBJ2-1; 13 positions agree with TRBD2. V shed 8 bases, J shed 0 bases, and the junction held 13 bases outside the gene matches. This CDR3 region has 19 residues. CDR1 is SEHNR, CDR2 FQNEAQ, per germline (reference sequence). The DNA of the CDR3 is TGTGCCAGCCTACCAGGACTAGCGGGAGCTGCAAGCTCCTACAATGAGCAGTTCTTC. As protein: CASLPGLAGAASSYNEQFF.

The CDR3 here is CATNLGTSGSYEQYF. The CDR3 coding sequence is TGCGCCACCAACCTGGGGACTAGCGGCTCCTACGAGCAGTACTTC. The chain recombines TRBV5-1 with TRBJ2-7, with 11 bases identical to TRBD2. Trimming removed 9 bases from V and 0 bases from J; junction bases left unmatched: 8. The CDR3 extends over 15 amino acids. Germline CDR1 SGHRS, CDR2 YFSETQ.

The chain's CDR3 is CASSLRDRNTEAFF. The CDR3 DNA sequence: TGTGCCAGCAGCCTCCGGGACAGGAACACTGAAGCTTTCTTT. This chain connects TRBV5-4 to TRBJ1-1; 7 bases agree with TRBD1. The CDR3 extends over 14 amino acids. The ends lost 4 bases at V and 1 base at J; junction bases unmatched: 4. CDR1 and CDR2 from the germline V gene are SGHNT and YYREEE (reference sequence).

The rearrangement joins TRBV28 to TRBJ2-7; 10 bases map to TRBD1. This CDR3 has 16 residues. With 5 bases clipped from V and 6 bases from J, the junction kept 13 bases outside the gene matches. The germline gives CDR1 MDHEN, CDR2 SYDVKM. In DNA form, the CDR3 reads TGTGCCAGCAGTACCCAGACAGGGGGCCTGTCTGGCGAGCAGTACTTC. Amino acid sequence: CASSTQTGGLSGEQYF.

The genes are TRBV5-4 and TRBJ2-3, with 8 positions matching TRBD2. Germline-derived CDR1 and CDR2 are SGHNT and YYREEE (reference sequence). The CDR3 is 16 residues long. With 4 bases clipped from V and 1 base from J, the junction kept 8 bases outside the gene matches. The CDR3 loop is CASSPGTRFGTDTQYF. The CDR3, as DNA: TGTGCCAGCAGCCCAGGGACTAGATTTGGCACAGATACGCAGTATTTT.

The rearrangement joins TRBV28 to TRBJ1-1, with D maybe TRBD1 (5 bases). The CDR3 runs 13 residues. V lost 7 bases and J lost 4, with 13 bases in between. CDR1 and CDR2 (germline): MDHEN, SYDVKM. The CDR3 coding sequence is TGTGCCAGCAAACCAGGGAGGACCACTGAAGCTTTCTTT. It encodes CASKPGRTTEAFF. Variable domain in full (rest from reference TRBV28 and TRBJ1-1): DVKVTQSSRYLVKRTGEKVFLECVQDMDHENMFWYRQDPGLGLRLIYFSYDVKMKEKGDIPEGYSVSREKKERFSLILESASTNQTSMYLCASKPGRTTEAFFGQGTRLTVV.

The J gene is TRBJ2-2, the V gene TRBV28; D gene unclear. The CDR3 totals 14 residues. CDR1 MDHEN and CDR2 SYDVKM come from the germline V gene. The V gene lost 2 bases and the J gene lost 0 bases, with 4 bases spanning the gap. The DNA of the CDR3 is TGTGCCAGCAGTTTAGCGGCGAACACCGGGGAGCTGTTTTTT. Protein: CASSLAANTGELFF.

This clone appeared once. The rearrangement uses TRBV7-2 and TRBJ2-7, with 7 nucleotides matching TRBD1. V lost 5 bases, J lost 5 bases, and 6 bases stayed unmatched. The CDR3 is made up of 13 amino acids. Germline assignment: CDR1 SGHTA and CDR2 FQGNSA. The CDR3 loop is CASSPLQGNEQYF. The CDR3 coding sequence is TGTGCCAGCAGCCCACTACAGGGGAACGAGCAGTACTTC. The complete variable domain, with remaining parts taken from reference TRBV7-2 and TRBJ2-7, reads GAGVSQSPSNKVTEKGKDVELRCDPISGHTALYWYRQSLGQGLEFLIYFQGNSAPDKSGLPSDRFSAERTGGSVSTLTIQRTQQEDSAVYLCASSPLQGNEQYFGPGTRLTVT.

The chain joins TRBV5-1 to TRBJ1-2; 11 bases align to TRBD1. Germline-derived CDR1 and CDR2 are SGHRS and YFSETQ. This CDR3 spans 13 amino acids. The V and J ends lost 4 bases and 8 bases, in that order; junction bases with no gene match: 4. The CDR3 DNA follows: TGCGCCAGCAGCGCGGACAGGGGGCAAGGCTACACCTTC. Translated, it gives CASSADRGQGYTF. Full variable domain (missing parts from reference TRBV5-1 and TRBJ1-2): KAGVTQTPRYLIKTRGQQVTLSCSPISGHRSVSWYQQTPGQGLQFLFEYFSETQRNKGNFPGRFSGRQFSNSRSEMNVSTLELGDSALYLCASSADRGQGYTFGSGTRLTVV.

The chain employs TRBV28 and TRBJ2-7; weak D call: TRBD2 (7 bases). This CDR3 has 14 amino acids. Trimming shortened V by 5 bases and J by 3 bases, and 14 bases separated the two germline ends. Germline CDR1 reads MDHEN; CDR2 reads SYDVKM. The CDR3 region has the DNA TGTGCCAGCAGTGCACAGGGCGGGAGCTACGAGCAGTACTTC. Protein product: CASSAQGGSYEQYF.

CDR3 in DNA: TGCGCCAGCAGCCAAGCTCTGTCTGGAAACACCATATATTTT. Translation gives CASSQALSGNTIYF. The chain is built from TRBV4-3 and TRBJ1-3, with no clear D. CDR3 size: 14 residues. Germline V CDR1 and CDR2: LGHNA, YSLEER. The V and J ends lost 1 base and 1 base respectively, with 5 bases between them.